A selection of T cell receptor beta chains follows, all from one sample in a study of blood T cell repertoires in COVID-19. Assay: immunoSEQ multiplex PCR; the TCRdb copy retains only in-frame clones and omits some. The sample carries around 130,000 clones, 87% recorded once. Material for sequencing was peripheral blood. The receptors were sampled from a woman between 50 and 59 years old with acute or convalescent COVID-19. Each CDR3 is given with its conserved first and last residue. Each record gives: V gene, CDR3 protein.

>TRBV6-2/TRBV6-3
CASSWPSGSAFNYEQYF
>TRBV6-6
CASSSPTGTLRPQHF
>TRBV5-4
CASSLLTSGRYEQYF
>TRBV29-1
CSVVAGLGRYEQYF
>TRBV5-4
CASSINRETGELFF
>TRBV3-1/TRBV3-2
CASSQTGAYGYTF
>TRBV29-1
CSVEDSPGQETQYF
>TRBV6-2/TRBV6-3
CASSPGGEPPNTEAFF
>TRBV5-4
CASSSYHRAGGRTDTQYF
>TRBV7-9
CASRLTVDSGNTIYF
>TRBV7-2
CASSPGLLANYGYTF
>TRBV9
CASSAGTGDYGYTF
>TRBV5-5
CASSPGQSNEKLFF
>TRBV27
CASRPLSTDTQYF
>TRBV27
CASRLAGSGDTQYF
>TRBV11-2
CASSLLEGSHYGYTF
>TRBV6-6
CASTPFRGPNEKLFF
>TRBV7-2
CASSFGTAGEQYF
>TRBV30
CAWTLAANEQFF
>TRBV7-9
CASSWRSSGNTEAFF
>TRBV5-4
CASSFISSQGPEKLFF
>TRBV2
CASRAATGGNQPQHF
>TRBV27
CASSLQGNNQPQHF
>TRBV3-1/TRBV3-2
CASSSGQGVPYEQYF
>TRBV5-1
CASSLGDRGRRETQYF
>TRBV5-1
CASSPGTGAFYTEAFF
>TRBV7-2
CASSIPSAGGRDTQYF
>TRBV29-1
CSVQILAGGSYEQYF
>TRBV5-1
CASSAGTGDGYTF
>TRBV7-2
CASSFRLNNEQFF
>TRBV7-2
CASSSPGNNQPQHF
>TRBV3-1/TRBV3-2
CASSHSSGELFF
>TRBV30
CAWSKGVDNQPQHF
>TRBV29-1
CSVEGTGSGDVTEAFF
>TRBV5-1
CASSPGQGVGETQYF
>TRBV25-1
CASSEFGLGTYNEQFF
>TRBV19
CASSIGTGRFDIQYF
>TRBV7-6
CASSQGLAGDNEQFF
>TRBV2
CASSDVSSNQPQHF
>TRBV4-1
CASSQEGRYQETQYF
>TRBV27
CASTRTSGSNTGELFF
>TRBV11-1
CASSLDPRGADTQYF
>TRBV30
CAWTSGTLDEKLFF
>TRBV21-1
CASFLKDRGGPSNQPQHF
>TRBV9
CASSVGGGETQYF
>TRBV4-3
CASSPQLAGVTDTQYF
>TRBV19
CATIDRGGTEAFF